The text below deals with one T cell receptor beta chain. In the authors' workflow: From reference gene primer amplification, estimates of nucleated cell counts were derived. Sequenced by immunoSEQ multiplex PCR; TCRdb stores in-frame clones only, minus some. V, J and clone size were drawn from that table, and D and trimming were deduced from the DNA. Of about 120,000 clones listed, around 87% were seen once; the top ten hold 25% to 35%. The data stem from a study of blood T cell repertoires in COVID-19. Study-level background: Acute and convalescent COVID-19 samples came from the United States, Italy and Spain. Sources were T cells, B-cell-depleted T cells, or PBMCs; the material itself was cDNA or gDNA.

CDR1 SGHDT and CDR2 YYEEEE come from the germline V gene. The length of the CDR3 is 14 residues. V lost 6 bases, J lost 4 bases, and 8 bases stayed unmatched. V and J are TRBV5-6 and TRBJ1-1; TRBD1 matches 8 bases. The sequenced sample was peripheral blood. The sequence derives from a man in his 70s with active or convalescent COVID-19. The CDR3 sequence: CASTQGAGGTEAFF. DNA of the CDR3: TGTGCCAGCACTCAGGGGGCGGGCGGCACTGAAGCTTTCTTT. Complete variable domain (other parts from reference TRBV5-6 and TRBJ1-1): DAGVTQSPTHLIKTRGQQVTLRCSPKSGHDTVSWYQQALGQGPQFIFQYYEEEERQRGNFPDRFSGHQFPNYSSELNVNALLLGDSALYLCASTQGAGGTEAFFGQGTRLTVV.